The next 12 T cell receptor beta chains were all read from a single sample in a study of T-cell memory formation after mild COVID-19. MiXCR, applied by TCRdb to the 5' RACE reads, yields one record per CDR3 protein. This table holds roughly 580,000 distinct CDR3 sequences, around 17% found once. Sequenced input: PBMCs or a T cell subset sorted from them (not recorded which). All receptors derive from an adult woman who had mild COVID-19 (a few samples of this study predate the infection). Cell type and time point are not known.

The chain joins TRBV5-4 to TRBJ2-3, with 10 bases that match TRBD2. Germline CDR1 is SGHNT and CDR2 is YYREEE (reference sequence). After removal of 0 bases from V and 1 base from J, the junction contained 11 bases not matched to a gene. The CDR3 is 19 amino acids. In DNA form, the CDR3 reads TGTGCCAGCAGCTTGGCTAGCGGGAGTGGGGGTAGGGGCACAGATACGCAGTATTTT. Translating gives CASSLASGSGGRGTDTQYF.

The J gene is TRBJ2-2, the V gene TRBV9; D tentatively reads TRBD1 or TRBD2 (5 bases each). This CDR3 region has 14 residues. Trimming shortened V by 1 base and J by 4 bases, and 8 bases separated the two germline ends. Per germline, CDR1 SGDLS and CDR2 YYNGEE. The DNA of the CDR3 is TGTGCCAGCAGCGTATTTGGGGGCACCGGGGAGCTGTTTTTT. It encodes CASSVFGGTGELFF.

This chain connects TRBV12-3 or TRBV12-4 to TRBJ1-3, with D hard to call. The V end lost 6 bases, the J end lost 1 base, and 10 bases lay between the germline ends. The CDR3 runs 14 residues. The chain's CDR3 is CASSQTSSGNTIYF. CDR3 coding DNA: TGTGCCAGCAGCCAGACAAGTTCTGGAAACACCATATATTTT.

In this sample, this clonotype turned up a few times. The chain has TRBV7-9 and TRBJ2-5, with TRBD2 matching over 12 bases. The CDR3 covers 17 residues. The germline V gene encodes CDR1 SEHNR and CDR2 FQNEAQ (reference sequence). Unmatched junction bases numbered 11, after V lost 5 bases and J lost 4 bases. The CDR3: CASSPNLAGGPRETQYF. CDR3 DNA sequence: TGTGCCAGCAGCCCCAACCTAGCGGGAGGGCCGAGAGAGACCCAGTACTTC.

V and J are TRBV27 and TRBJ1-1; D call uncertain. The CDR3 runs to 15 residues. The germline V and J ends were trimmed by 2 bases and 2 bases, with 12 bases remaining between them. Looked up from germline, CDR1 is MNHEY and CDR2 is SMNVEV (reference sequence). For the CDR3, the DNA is TGTGCCAGCAGTTTAATCGGAGATATTAACACTGAAGCTTTCTTT. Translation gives CASSLIGDINTEAFF.

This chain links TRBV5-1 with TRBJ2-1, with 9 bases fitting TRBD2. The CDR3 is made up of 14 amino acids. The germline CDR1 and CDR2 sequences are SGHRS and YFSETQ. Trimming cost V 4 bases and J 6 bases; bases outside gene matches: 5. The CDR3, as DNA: TGCGCCAGCAGCATCAGCGGGGGGAGCAATGAGCAGTTCTTC. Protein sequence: CASSISGGSNEQFF.

The CDR3 DNA sequence: TGTGCCAGCAGTGAACGGCAGGGTGGGGGCTACACCTTC. This encodes CASSERQGGGYTF. The gene calls are TRBV2 and TRBJ1-2; a possible D gene is TRBD1 (5 bases). V was shortened by 2 bases and J by 8 bases, with 12 bases between the two germline ends. The CDR3 length is 13 residues. CDR1 and CDR2 from the germline V gene are SNHLY and FYNNEI.

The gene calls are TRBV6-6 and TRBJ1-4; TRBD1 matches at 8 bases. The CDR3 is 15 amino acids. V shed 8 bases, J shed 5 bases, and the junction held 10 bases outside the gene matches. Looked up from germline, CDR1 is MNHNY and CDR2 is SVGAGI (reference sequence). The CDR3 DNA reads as TGTGCCAGCCACCCCGGACAGGGACCGAATGAAAAACTGTTTTTT. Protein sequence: CASHPGQGPNEKLFF.

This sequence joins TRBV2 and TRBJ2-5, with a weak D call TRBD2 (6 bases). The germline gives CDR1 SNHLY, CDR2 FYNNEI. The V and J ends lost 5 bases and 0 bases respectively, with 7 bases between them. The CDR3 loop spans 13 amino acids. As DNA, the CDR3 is TGTGCCAGCAGTCGGGAGTACCAAGAGACCCAGTACTTC. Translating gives CASSREYQETQYF.

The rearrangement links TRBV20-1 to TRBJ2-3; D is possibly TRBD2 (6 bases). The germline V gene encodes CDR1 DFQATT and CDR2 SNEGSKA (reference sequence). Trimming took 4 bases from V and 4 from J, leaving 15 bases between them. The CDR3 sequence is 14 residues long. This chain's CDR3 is CSATEGLYSDTQYF. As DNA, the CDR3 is TGCAGTGCTACGGAGGGACTCTACTCAGATACGCAGTATTTT.

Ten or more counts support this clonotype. The CDR3 sequence: CASSYSAGTTTYEQYF. The DNA for the CDR3 is TGTGCCAGCAGTTACTCGGCCGGCACAACTACCTACGAGCAGTACTTC. The rearrangement joins TRBV6-5 to TRBJ2-7, with no clear D. V lost 0 bases and J 2 bases, leaving 14 bases between the germline ends. The CDR3 contains 16 residues. Germline V gene sequence: CDR1 MNHEY, CDR2 SVGAGI.

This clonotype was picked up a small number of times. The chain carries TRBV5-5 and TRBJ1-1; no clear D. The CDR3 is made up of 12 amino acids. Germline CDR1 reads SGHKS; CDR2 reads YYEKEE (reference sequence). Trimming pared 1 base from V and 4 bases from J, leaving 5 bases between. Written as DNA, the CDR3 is TGTGCCAGCAGCTTGCAGGTCACTGAAGCTTTCTTT. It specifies CASSLQVTEAFF.